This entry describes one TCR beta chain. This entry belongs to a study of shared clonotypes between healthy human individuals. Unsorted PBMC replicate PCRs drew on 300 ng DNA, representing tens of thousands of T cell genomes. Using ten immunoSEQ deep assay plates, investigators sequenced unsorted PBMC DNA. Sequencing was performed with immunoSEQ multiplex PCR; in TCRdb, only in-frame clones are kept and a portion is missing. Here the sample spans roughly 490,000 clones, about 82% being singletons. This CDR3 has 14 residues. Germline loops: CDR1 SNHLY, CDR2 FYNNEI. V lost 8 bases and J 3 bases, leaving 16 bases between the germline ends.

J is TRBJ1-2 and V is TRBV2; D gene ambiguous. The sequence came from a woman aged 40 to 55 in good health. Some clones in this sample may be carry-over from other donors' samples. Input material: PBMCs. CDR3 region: CASGSESMDYGYTF. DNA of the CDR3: TGTGCCAGCGGGTCGGAATCGATGGACTATGGCTACACCTTC.